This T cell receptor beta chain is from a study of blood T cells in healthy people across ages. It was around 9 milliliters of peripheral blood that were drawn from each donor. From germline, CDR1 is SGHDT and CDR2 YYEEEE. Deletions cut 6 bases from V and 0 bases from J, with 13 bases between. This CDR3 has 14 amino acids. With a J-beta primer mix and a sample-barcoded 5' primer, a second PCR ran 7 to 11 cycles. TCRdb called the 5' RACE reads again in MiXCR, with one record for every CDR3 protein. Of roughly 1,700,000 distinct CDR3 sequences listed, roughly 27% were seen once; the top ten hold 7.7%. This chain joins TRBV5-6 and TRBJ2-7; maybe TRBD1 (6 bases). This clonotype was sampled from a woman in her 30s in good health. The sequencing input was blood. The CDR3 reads CASTLRDNSYEQYF. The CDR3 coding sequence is TGTGCCAGCACCCTCCGGGACAACTCCTACGAGCAGTACTTC.